This TCR beta chain was retrieved from a study of cytomegalovirus exposure and HLA in healthy donors. Across the study: Sequencing of about 179 million T cells in an earlier analysis found 100 million or so unique TCR beta sequences. Overall study results and limits: It was in a later analysis that TCR association rates were seen to vary by HLA locus, highest for DRB1 and lowest for HLA-C. Later analysis suggested most CMV-associated TCR beta chains were HLA-restricted. In vitro checks showed that three CMV-associated chains really do target CMV antigens.

To note about this clone: Its antigen remains unknown.

This PCR relied on a set of 60 Vbeta primers and 13 Jbeta primers. Method: immunoSEQ multiplex PCR; TCRdb's copy keeps in-frame clones and lacks some. The sample includes some 180,000 clones, over 80% of them seen just once. CDR3 length: 17 residues. Germline CDR1 reads SGHRS; CDR2 reads YFSETQ. V lost 0 bases to trimming and J lost 0 bases, with 10 bases between them. The sequencing input was PBMCs. The chain carries TRBV5-1 and TRBJ1-6; unclear D gene. The source of this sequence is a male donor in good health and CMV-seronegative. DNA of the CDR3: TGCGCCAGCAGCTTGGCCTCGGGTAACTCCTATAATTCACCCCTCCACTTT. Encoded protein: CASSLASGNSYNSPLHF.